Listed below are T cell receptor beta chains from one sample, sequenced in a study of early T cells in non-severe SARS-CoV-2 infection. MiXCR, run by TCRdb on the 5' RACE reads, gives a single entry per CDR3 protein. The profile shows approximately 85,000 distinct CDR3 sequences, roughly 12% of them singletons. The sequenced sample consisted of whole blood. The receptors originated from an adult who was a healthcare worker with PCR-confirmed SARS-CoV-2 infection or an uninfected control (not recorded which). Each CDR3 is given with its conserved first and last residue. D genes are given only for firm matches. The size field is filled for only some rows; it gives once, few, many or a size class.

.	TRBV5-1	TRBD1	TRBJ2-7	CASGPGQNYEQYF	TGCGCCAGCGGACCGGGACAGAACTACGAGCAGTACTTC
.	TRBV12-3/TRBV12-4	TRBD1	TRBJ1-1	CASSLSGGRGEAFF	TGTGCCAGCAGTTTGTCAGGGGGCCGGGGTGAAGCTTTCTTT
.	TRBV10-3	.	TRBJ1-1	CAISESGGTEAFF	TGTGCCATCAGTGAGTCTGGGGGTACTGAAGCTTTCTTT
.	TRBV10-3	.	TRBJ1-1	CAISESWGDGTEAFF	TGTGCCATCAGTGAGTCGTGGGGAGACGGCACTGAAGCTTTCTTT
many	TRBV23-1	.	TRBJ2-1	CASSQSEAGPYNEQFF	TGCGCCAGCAGTCAATCGGAGGCAGGGCCCTACAATGAGCAGTTCTTC
.	TRBV12-3/TRBV12-4	.	TRBJ2-3	CASSRTSPSTDTQYF	TGTGCCAGCAGTAGGACAAGCCCTAGCACAGATACGCAGTATTTT
.	TRBV6-1	TRBD2	TRBJ2-5	CATERTSIGQETQYF	TGTGCCACCGAACGGACTAGTATAGGGCAAGAGACCCAGTACTTC
many	TRBV5-6	.	TRBJ1-1	CASSLRAVRNTEAFF	TGTGCCAGCAGCTTGAGGGCAGTGAGGAACACTGAAGCTTTCTTT
.	TRBV6-5	TRBD2	TRBJ2-5	CASSYMTGGQETQYF	TGTGCCAGCAGTTACATGACGGGAGGGCAAGAGACCCAGTACTTC
.	TRBV2	TRBD1	TRBJ2-5	CASSDTGAETQYF	TGTGCCAGCAGTGACACAGGGGCCGAGACCCAGTACTTC
.	TRBV2	.	TRBJ2-1	CASAKYNEQFF	TGTGCCAGCGCAAAGTACAATGAGCAGTTCTTC
many	TRBV29-1	.	TRBJ2-6	CSVRSGANVLTF	TGCAGCGTTCGTTCTGGGGCCAACGTCCTGACTTTC
many	TRBV27	TRBD2	TRBJ2-1	CATGLAGVAEQFF	TGTGCCACAGGACTAGCGGGAGTTGCTGAGCAGTTCTTC
few	TRBV12-3/TRBV12-4	.	TRBJ2-1	CASSPRGEGVNEQFF	TGTGCCAGCAGTCCCAGAGGGGAGGGGGTCAATGAGCAGTTCTTC
.	TRBV7-2	.	TRBJ1-1	CASSPQPGLNTEAFF	TGTGCCAGCAGCCCACAACCGGGACTGAACACTGAAGCTTTCTTT
many	TRBV7-2	TRBD1	TRBJ2-5	CASSLKRTGSGQETQYF	TGTGCCAGCAGCTTAAAGAGGACAGGGTCTGGGCAAGAGACCCAGTACTTC
few	TRBV7-2	.	TRBJ2-3	CASSLEGPDTQYF	TGTGCCAGCAGCTTAGAGGGCCCAGATACGCAGTATTTT
.	TRBV11-2	.	TRBJ2-6	CASSLVAIRSGANVLTF	TGTGCCAGCAGCTTAGTAGCGATCCGCTCTGGGGCCAACGTCCTGACTTTC
.	TRBV5-1	.	TRBJ2-7	CASSQGHGPYEQYF	TGCGCCAGCAGCCAGGGGCATGGCCCCTACGAGCAGTACTTC
many	TRBV24-1	.	TRBJ2-2	CATSVGRANTGELFF	TGTGCCACCAGCGTCGGACGGGCGAACACCGGGGAGCTGTTTTTT
few	TRBV20-1	.	TRBJ1-2	CSARAGRGYGYTF	TGCAGTGCCAGGGCGGGACGGGGCTATGGCTACACCTTC
many	TRBV11-2	TRBD2	TRBJ2-3	CASSHSGRRTDTQYF	TGTGCCAGCAGCCACAGCGGGAGGAGGACAGATACGCAGTATTTT
many	TRBV7-9	TRBD1	TRBJ1-6	CASSTWTGGISPLHF	TGTGCCAGCAGCACCTGGACAGGGGGCATTTCACCCCTCCACTTT
.	TRBV7-6	.	TRBJ2-2	CASSPRQWGTELFF	TGTGCCAGCAGCCCCCGTCAGTGGGGGACAGAGCTGTTTTTT
few	TRBV7-2	TRBD1	TRBJ2-7	CASSQDRGGPYEQYF	TGTGCCAGCAGCCAGGACAGGGGTGGCCCCTACGAGCAGTACTTC
few	TRBV3-1	.	TRBJ1-2	CASSRGTTANYGYTF	TGTGCCAGCAGCCGGGGGACAACAGCTAACTATGGCTACACCTTC
.	TRBV28	.	TRBJ1-5	CASSYLGGPGQPQHF	TGTGCCAGCAGTTATCTGGGGGGCCCCGGTCAGCCCCAGCATTTT
few	TRBV7-3	TRBD1	TRBJ1-2	CASSLTASGGGYGYTF	TGTGCCAGCAGCTTAACCGCCTCAGGGGGAGGCTATGGCTACACCTTC
.	TRBV7-2	TRBD2	TRBJ2-7	CASSSKLAGWSYEQYF	TGTGCCAGCAGCTCCAAACTAGCGGGATGGTCCTACGAGCAGTACTTC
.	TRBV5-1	.	TRBJ2-2	CASSLVVTTKGGELFF	TGCGCCAGCAGCTTGGTTGTGACTACGAAGGGCGGGGAGCTGTTTTTT
.	TRBV6-2/TRBV6-3	TRBD2	TRBJ2-3	CASSYSRLALSTDTQYF	TGTGCCAGCAGTTACTCAAGACTAGCGCTTAGCACAGATACGCAGTATTTT
few	TRBV7-9	.	TRBJ2-5	CASSPNTGSQETQYF	TGTGCCAGCAGCCCTAACACAGGAAGCCAAGAGACCCAGTACTTC
.	TRBV29-1	.	TRBJ2-5	CSVASMLRQETQYF	TGCAGCGTCGCATCTATGTTGAGGCAAGAGACCCAGTACTTC
few	TRBV6-1	.	TRBJ2-7	CASSLTGSYEQYF	TGTGCCAGCAGTTTGACAGGTTCTTACGAGCAGTACTTC
many	TRBV11-2	TRBD1	TRBJ2-1	CASSLRDRNGEQFF	TGTGCCAGCAGCTTAAGGGACAGGAACGGTGAGCAGTTCTTC
many	TRBV9	.	TRBJ2-1	CASSAWGGYNEQFF	TGTGCCAGCAGCGCCTGGGGAGGTTACAATGAGCAGTTCTTC
.	TRBV6-2/TRBV6-3	.	TRBJ2-7	CASHTSQAPTYEQYF	TGTGCCAGCCATACTTCGCAGGCGCCAACCTACGAGCAGTACTTC
few	TRBV5-1	.	TRBJ2-7	CASSLDWGRDEQYF	TGCGCCAGCAGCTTGGATTGGGGCAGGGACGAGCAGTACTTC
few	TRBV6-2/TRBV6-3	.	TRBJ2-7	CASSRTPSYEQYF	TGTGCCAGCAGTAGGACACCGTCCTACGAGCAGTACTTC
medium-sized	TRBV6-5	.	TRBJ2-7	CASSPEGLARHEQYF	TGTGCCAGCAGTCCCGAGGGTCTAGCTCGGCACGAGCAGTACTTC
few	TRBV7-6	TRBD2	TRBJ2-3	CASSPRPGLAGADTQYF	TGTGCCAGCAGCCCACGACCTGGACTAGCTGGGGCAGATACGCAGTATTTT
many	TRBV19	.	TRBJ2-2	CASSIVGLRGELFF	TGTGCCAGTAGTATAGTTGGTCTCAGGGGGGAGCTGTTTTTT
many	TRBV27	.	TRBJ2-2	CASSLSGPHTTGELFF	TGTGCCAGCAGTTTATCAGGACCCCATACGACCGGGGAGCTGTTTTTT
.	TRBV7-3	.	TRBJ2-5	CASSLGVTSQETQYF	TGTGCCAGCAGCTTAGGGGTCACTTCGCAAGAGACCCAGTACTTC
.	TRBV7-2	TRBD1	TRBJ2-1	CASRTPGQGAHNEQFF	TGTGCCAGCAGAACACCGGGACAGGGGGCCCACAATGAGCAGTTCTTC
many	TRBV6-5	TRBD1	TRBJ1-2	CASSSLRTGGYTF	TGTGCCAGCAGTTCCCTCCGGACAGGTGGCTACACCTTC
few	TRBV10-3	.	TRBJ1-1	CATKLNTEAFF	TGTGCCACCAAACTGAACACTGAAGCTTTCTTT
few	TRBV3-1	TRBD1	TRBJ2-3	CASSGRGLVRDTQYF	TGTGCCAGCAGCGGCAGGGGGCTTGTCCGAGATACGCAGTATTTT
many	TRBV11-2	TRBD2	TRBJ2-4	CASSLVKDSPASGRGAKNIQYF	TGTGCCAGCAGCTTAGTTAAAGACTCTCCGGCTAGCGGGAGGGGAGCCAAAAACATTCAGTACTTC
few	TRBV29-1	.	TRBJ2-1	CSVAKGTGAYNEQFF	TGCAGCGTGGCTAAGGGTACGGGAGCCTACAATGAGCAGTTCTTC
many	TRBV18	TRBD1	TRBJ1-3	CASSPPGTGGNTIYF	TGTGCCAGCTCACCACCTGGGACAGGAGGAAACACCATATATTTT
few	TRBV13	TRBD1	TRBJ1-2	CASSLRDRWNGYTF	TGTGCCAGCAGCTTAAGGGACAGATGGAATGGCTACACCTTC
.	TRBV5-1	TRBD2	TRBJ2-1	CASSWPSGVYNEQFF	TGCGCCAGCAGCTGGCCTAGCGGAGTCTACAATGAGCAGTTCTTC
few	TRBV30	.	TRBJ2-1	CAWSTTLSTNEQFF	TGTGCCTGGAGTACTACACTATCCACCAATGAGCAGTTCTTC
many	TRBV4-1	TRBD2	TRBJ2-7	CASSQASGTLDEQYF	TGCGCCAGCAGCCAAGCGAGCGGGACCCTTGACGAGCAGTACTTC
.	TRBV29-1	.	TRBJ1-2	CSVEAANYGYTF	TGCAGCGTTGAGGCAGCTAACTATGGCTACACCTTC
many	TRBV5-1	TRBD1	TRBJ2-1	CASSVQGAGEQFF	TGCGCCAGCAGCGTTCAGGGGGCAGGTGAGCAGTTCTTC
.	TRBV3-1	.	TRBJ2-4	CASSLTPYGAKNIQYF	TGTGCCAGCAGCCTCACGCCCTATGGCGCTAAAAACATTCAGTACTTC
few	TRBV20-1	TRBD2	TRBJ2-2	CSAKGTSGIPNTGELFF	TGCAGTGCCAAAGGAACTAGCGGGATTCCTAACACCGGGGAGCTGTTTTTT